This record concerns one TCR beta chain sequence. The CDR3 consists of 14 residues. Looked up from germline, CDR1 is SGHRS and CDR2 is YFSETQ. The trim removed 4 bases at V and 5 bases at J, leaving 6 bases unmatched. As processed by the authors: Counts of nucleated cells, estimated from reference gene primer amplification, were obtained. The repertoire was sequenced with immunoSEQ multiplex PCR; TCRdb's copy has only in-frame clones and lacks some. The D gene and trimming were derived from the DNA, and the V and J assignments and clone size from that table. In the table there are around 140,000 clones, approximately 84% of which are singletons. The data belong to a study of blood T cell repertoires in COVID-19. Study in general: Sites in the United States, Italy and Spain provided acute and convalescent COVID-19 samples.

The chain couples TRBV5-1 to TRBJ2-7; 10 bases map to TRBD2. The TCR was taken from a woman aged 45-65 years with acute COVID-19. The sequencing input was PBMCs or T cells enriched from blood (not recorded which). The CDR3, as DNA: TGCGCCAGCAGCCTAGCGGGAGTCTTGCACGAGCAGTACTTC. This translates into CASSLAGVLHEQYF.